A single count supports the clone carrying this T cell receptor (beta chain). The sample is drawn from a study of OX40 agonist ivuxolimab in advanced cancers. Here immunoSEQ multiplex PCR was the method, and the copy in TCRdb shows in-frame clones only, minus some. The sample lists under 80,000 clones; approximately 85% were seen once. CDR1 ENHRY and CDR2 SYGVKD come from the germline V gene. V lost 7 bases and J 9 bases, leaving 16 bases between the germline ends. CDR3 length: 13 amino acids. The specimen was CD4+ or CD8+ T cells sorted from blood, collected in a trial of the OX40 agonist ivuxolimab. The J gene is TRBJ2-1, the V gene TRBV10-3; D could derive from TRBD1 or TRBD2 (5 bases each). The TCR was taken from an adult with an advanced solid tumor such as melanoma, head and neck, liver or kidney cancer. The CDR3 sequence is CAIKRDEAGEQFF. For the CDR3, the DNA is TGTGCCATCAAGAGGGACGAGGCGGGTGAGCAGTTCTTC.